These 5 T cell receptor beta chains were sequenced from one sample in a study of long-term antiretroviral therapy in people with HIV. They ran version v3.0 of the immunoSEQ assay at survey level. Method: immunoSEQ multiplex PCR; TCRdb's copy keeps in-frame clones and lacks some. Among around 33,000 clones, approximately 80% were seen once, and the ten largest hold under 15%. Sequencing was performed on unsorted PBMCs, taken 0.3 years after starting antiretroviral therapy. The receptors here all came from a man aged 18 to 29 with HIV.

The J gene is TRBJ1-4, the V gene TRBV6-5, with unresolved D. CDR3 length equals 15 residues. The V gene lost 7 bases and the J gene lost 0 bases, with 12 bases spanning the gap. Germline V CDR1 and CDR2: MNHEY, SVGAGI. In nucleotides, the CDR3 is TGTGCCAGCACTTCTTTCGGTCCAACTAATGAAAAACTGTTTTTT. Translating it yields CASTSFGPTNEKLFF.

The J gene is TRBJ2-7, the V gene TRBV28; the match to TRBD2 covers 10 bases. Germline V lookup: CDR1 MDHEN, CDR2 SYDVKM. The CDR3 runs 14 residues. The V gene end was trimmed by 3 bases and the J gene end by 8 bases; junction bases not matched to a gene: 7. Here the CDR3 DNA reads TGTGCCAGCAGTTTGGGAGCGGGAGGGTTCCAGCAGTACTTC. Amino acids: CASSLGAGGFQQYF.

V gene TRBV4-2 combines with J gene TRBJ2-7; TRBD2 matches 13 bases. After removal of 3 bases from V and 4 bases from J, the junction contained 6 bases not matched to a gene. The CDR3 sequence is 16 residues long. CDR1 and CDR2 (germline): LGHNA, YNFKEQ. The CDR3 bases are TGTGCCAGCAGCCAGAACGTGGGACTAGCGGGGTACGAGCAGTACTTC. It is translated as CASSQNVGLAGYEQYF.

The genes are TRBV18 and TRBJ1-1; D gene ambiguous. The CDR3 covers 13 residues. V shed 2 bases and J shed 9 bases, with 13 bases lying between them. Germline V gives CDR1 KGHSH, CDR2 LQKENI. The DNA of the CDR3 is TGTGCCAGCTCACCAGGGAATATGATTCAAGCTTTCTTT. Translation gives CASSPGNMIQAFF.

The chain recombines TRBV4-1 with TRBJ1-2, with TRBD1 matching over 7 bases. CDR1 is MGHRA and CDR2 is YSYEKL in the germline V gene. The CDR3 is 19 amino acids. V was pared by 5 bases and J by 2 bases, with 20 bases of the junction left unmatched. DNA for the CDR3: TGCGCCAGCAGCGAAACATCAGCCGGTGGGAGACAGGGAAACTATGGCTACACCTTC. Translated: CASSETSAGGRQGNYGYTF.